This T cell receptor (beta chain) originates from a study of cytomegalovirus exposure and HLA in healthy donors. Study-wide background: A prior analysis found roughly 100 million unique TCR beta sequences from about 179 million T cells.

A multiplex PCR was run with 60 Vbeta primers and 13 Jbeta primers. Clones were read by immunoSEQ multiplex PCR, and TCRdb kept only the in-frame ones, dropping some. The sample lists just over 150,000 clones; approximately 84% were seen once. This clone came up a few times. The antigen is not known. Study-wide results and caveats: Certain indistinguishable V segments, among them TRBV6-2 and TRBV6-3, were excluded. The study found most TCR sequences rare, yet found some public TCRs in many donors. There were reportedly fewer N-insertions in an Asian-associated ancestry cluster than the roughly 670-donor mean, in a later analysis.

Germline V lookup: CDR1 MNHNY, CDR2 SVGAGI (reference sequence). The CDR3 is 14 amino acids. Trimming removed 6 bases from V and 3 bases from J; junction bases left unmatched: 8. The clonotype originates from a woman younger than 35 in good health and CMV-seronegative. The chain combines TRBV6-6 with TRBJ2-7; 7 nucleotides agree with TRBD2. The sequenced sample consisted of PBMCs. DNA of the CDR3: TGTGCCAGCAGGATGGGACTACGTATCTACGAGCAGTACTTC. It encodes CASRMGLRIYEQYF.